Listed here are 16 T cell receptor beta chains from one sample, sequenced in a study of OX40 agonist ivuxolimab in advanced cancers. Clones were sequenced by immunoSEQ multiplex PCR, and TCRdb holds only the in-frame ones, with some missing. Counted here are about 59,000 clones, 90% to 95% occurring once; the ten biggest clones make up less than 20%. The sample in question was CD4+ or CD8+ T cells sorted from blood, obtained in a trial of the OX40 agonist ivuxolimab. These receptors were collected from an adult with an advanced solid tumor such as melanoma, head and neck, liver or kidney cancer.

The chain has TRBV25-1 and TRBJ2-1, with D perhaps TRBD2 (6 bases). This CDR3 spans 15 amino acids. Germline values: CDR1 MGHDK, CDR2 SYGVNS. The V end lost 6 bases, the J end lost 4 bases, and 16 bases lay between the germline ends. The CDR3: CASSPGESFYNEQFF. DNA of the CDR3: TGTGCCAGCAGCCCGGGAGAATCCTTTTACAATGAGCAGTTCTTC.

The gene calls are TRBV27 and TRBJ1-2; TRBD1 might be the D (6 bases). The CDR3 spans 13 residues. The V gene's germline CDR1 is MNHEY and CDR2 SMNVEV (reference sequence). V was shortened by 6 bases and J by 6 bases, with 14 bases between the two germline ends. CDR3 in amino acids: CASRNTKGDGYTF. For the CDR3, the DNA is TGTGCCAGCAGGAACACCAAGGGGGATGGCTACACCTTC.

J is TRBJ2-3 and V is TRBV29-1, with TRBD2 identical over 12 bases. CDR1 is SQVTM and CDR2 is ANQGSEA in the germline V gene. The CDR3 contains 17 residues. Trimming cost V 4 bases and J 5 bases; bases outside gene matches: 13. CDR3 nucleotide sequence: TGCAGCGTTGCGGGCGCTAGCGGGAGGGGGGGTGAAGATACGCAGTATTTT. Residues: CSVAGASGRGGEDTQYF.

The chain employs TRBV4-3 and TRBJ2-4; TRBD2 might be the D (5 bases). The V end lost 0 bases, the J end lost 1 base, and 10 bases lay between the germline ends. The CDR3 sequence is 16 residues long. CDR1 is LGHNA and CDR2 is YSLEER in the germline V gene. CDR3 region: CASSQDYAGAKNIQYF. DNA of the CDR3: TGCGCCAGCAGCCAAGATTACGCGGGTGCCAAAAACATTCAGTACTTC.

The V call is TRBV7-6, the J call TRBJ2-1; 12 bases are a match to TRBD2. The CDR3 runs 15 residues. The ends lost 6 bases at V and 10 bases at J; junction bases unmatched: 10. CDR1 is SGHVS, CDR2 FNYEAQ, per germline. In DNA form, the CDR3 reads TGTGCCAGCAGTCCAAGGACTAGCGGGGCACTCGAGCAGTTCTTC. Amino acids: CASSPRTSGALEQFF. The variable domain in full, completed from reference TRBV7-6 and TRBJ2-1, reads GAGVSQSPRYKVTKRGQDVALRCDPISGHVSLYWYRQALGQGPEFLTYFNYEAQQDKSGLPNDRFSAERPEGSISTLTIQRTEQRDSAMYRCASSPRTSGALEQFFGPGTRLTVL.

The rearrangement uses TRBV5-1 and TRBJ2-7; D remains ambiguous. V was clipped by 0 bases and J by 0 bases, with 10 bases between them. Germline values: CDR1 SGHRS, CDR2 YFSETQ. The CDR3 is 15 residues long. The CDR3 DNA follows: TGCGCCAGCAGCTTGGACTGGGGTGGCTCCTACGAGCAGTACTTC. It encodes CASSLDWGGSYEQYF.

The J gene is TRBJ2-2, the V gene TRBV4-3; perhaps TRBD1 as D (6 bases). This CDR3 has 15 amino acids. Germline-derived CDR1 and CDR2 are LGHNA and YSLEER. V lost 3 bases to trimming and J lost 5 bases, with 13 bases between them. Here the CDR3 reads CASSQWTEPTGELFF. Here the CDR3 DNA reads TGCGCCAGCAGCCAGTGGACAGAACCAACCGGGGAGCTGTTTTTT.

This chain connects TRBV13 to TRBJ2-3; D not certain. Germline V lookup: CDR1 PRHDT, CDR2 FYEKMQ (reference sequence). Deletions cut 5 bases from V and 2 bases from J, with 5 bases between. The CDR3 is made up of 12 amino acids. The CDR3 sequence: CASSPPTDTQYF. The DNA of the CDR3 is TGTGCCAGCAGCCCCCCCACAGATACGCAGTATTTT.

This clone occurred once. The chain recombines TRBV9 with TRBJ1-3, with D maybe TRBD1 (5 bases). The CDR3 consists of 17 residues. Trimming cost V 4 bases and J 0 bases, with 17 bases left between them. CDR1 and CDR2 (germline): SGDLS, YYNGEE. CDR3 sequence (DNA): TGTGCCAGCAGCTCAGCCGGGGGGAGGCTCTCTGGAAACACCATATATTTT. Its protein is CASSSAGGRLSGNTIYF.

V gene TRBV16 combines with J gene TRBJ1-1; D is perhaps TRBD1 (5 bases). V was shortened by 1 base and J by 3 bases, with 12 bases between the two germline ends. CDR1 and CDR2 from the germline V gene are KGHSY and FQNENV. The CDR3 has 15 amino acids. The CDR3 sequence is CASSQFRGGDTEAFF. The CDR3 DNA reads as TGTGCCAGCAGCCAATTTCGCGGGGGAGACACTGAAGCTTTCTTT. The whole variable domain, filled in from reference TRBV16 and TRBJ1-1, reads GEEVAQTPKHLVRGEGQKAKLYCAPIKGHSYVFWYQQVLKNEFKFLISFQNENVFDETGMPKERFSAKCLPNSPCSLEIQATKLEDSAVYFCASSQFRGGDTEAFFGQGTRLTVV.

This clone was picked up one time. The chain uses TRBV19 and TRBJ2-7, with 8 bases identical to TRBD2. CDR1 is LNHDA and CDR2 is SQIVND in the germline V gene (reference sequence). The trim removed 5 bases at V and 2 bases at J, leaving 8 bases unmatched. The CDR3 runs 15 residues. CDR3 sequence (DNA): TGTGCCAGTAGTTGGGGACTAGAAAGCCCCTACGAGCAGTACTTC. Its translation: CASSWGLESPYEQYF.

CDR3 bases: TGTGCCACCAGCAGGATCCCCTTTTATGACAATCAGCCCCAGCATTTT. This encodes CATSRIPFYDNQPQHF. The V and J genes are TRBV15 and TRBJ1-5, with D unclear. Germline CDR1 is LNHNV and CDR2 is YYDKDF (reference sequence). The germline V and J ends were trimmed by 3 bases and 3 bases, with 15 bases remaining between them. The CDR3 covers 16 residues.

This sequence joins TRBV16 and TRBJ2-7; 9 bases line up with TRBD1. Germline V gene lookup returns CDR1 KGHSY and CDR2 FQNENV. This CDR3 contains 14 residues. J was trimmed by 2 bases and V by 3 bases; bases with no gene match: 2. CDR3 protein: CASSHGTGTYEQYF. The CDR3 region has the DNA TGTGCCAGCAGCCACGGGACAGGGACCTACGAGCAGTACTTC.

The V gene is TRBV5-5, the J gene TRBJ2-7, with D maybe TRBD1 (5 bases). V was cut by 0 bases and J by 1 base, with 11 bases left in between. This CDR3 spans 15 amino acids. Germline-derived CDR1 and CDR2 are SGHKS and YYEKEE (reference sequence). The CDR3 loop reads CASSLGGHLSYEQYF. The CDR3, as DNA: TGTGCCAGCAGCTTGGGTGGACACCTGTCCTACGAGCAGTACTTC.

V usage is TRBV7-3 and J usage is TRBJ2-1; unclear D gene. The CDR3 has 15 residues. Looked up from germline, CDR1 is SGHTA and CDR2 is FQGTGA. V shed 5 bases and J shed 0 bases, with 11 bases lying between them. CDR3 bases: TGTGCCAGCAGCCCCGACTCTATCTCCTACAATGAGCAGTTCTTC. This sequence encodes CASSPDSISYNEQFF.

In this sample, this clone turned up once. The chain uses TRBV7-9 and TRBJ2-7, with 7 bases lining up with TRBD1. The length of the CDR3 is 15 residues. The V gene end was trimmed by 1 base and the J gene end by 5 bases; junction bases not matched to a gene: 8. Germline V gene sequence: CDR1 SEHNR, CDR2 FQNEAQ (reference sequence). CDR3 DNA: TGTGCCAGCAGCTTAGGACCGGGACAGACGAACGAGCAGTACTTC. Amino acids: CASSLGPGQTNEQYF.